Included here is one T cell receptor (beta chain) sequence, with context. J gave up 8 bases and V 3 bases, and 6 bases lay outside the gene matches. The germline V gene has CDR1 MNHNS and CDR2 SASEGT. The CDR3 sequence is 16 residues long. This entry is derived from a study of blood T cell repertoires in COVID-19. The wider study: COVID-19 samples from acute and convalescent phases originated in the United States, Italy and Spain.

Clones were read by immunoSEQ multiplex PCR, and TCRdb kept only the in-frame ones, dropping some. This sample has under 250,000 clones; approximately 84% occur once, and the top ten carry 2.9%. Sequenced input: peripheral blood. This clonotype was sampled from a man aged 50 to 59 who had recovered from COVID-19. The V and J genes are TRBV6-1 and TRBJ2-1, with 14 bases that match TRBD2. The DNA of the CDR3 is TGTGCCAGCAGTGACCGACTAGCGGGAGGGCCATATGAGCAGTTCTTC. The encoded protein is CASSDRLAGGPYEQFF.